This T cell receptor (beta chain) was recovered during a study of T cell changes during pregnancy in multiple sclerosis (dated by TCRdb to the late 2010s). Broadly, across the study: The study examined how the T cell repertoire changed over the course of pregnancy in women with multiple sclerosis.

V is pruned by 0 bases and J by 5 bases, leaving 11 bases of the junction without a gene match. Per the germline V gene, SQVTM is the CDR1 and ANQGSEA is the CDR2. Taken from cysteine to phenylalanine, the CDR3 has 16 residues. Just the 48-base CDR3 DNA is kept, in frame starting at base 1. Library preparation used the immunoSEQ multiplex PCR assay. TCRdb took over this immuneACCESS table, retaining in-frame rearrangements with V and J assigned. Such tables are incomplete; in checked studies, under half of the missing clones stem from an unresolved V gene, and the remainder is unexplained. The sample table shows tens of thousands of clones, and 92% are seen once. The ten most abundant clones make up approximately 2.2% of the sample. Concerning this clone: The antigen it binds to is not known. No qualities accompany the bases; no much larger clone lies one base away.

The sample here was peripheral blood, taken in the third trimester of pregnancy. This TCR derives from a female donor with multiple sclerosis, enrolled in a pregnancy study. Here the chain combines TRBV29-1 and TRBJ2-7; 9 middle bases align to TRBD2. The CDR3 protein: CSVEDSGASGNHEQYF. In nucleotides, the sequence is TGCAGCGTTGAAGATTCGGGGGCTAGCGGGAACCACGAGCAGTACTTC.